This TCR beta chain is drawn from a study of blood T cell repertoires in COVID-19. Study details: From the United States, Italy and Spain came samples of acute and convalescent COVID-19.

The CDR3 sequence is 13 residues long. Germline CDR1 GTSNPN, CDR2 SVGIG (reference sequence). Deletions cut 2 bases from V and 6 bases from J, with 11 bases between. Original methodology: Using reference gene primer amplification, nucleated cell counts were estimated. The table came from immunoSEQ multiplex PCR; TCRdb's copy has only in-frame clones and leaves some out. V and J calls and clone size come straight from that table; D and trimming were deduced from the DNA. The repertoire holds some 200,000 clones, with 86% as singletons. The chain is built from TRBV30 and TRBJ1-5, with D possibly TRBD1 on 5 matching bases. The sequenced material came from peripheral blood. The TCR comes from a woman of 80 years or more in a cohort sampled during active or convalescent COVID-19. The CDR3 reads CAWSRAGPQPQHF. The CDR3 bases are TGTGCCTGGAGTAGGGCAGGGCCTCAGCCCCAGCATTTT. Based on the CDR3 plus reference TRBV30 and TRBJ1-5, the full variable domain is SQTIHQWPATLVQPVGSPLSLECTVEGTSNPNLYWYRQAAGRGLQLLFYSVGIGQISSEVPQNLSASRPQDRQFILSSKKLLLSDSGFYLCAWSRAGPQPQHFGDGTRLSIL.